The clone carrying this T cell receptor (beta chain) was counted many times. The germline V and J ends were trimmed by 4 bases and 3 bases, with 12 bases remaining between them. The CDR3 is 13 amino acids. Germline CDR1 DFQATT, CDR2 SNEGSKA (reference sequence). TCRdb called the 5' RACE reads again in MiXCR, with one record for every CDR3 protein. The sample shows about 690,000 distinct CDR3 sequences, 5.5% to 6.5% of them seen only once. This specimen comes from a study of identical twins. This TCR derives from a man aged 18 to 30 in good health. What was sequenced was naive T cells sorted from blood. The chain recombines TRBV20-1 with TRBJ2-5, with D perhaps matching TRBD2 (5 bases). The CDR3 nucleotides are TGCAGTGCTACTAGGACGGGGAAAGAGACCCAGTACTTC. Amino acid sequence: CSATRTGKETQYF.